Detailed here is one T cell receptor (beta chain). No antigen is known for it. Base qualities are not recorded, but no much larger clone differs from it by a single base. The patients picked for sequencing were ones in whom flow cytometry had shown an expansion of CD8+CD57+ cells. All patients had severe acquired aplastic anemia diagnosed by International Study of Aplastic Anemia and Agranulocytosis and Camitta criteria. Patients had received no therapy at the time of blood sampling. TCR repertoires of sorted CD4+ and CD8+ blood T cells from severe aplastic anemia patients and healthy subjects were deep-sequenced in the study. Patients were enrolled under clinicaltrials.gov protocols 00001620, 01623167, 00001397, 00071045, 00081523 and 00961064 in the USA. Ficoll-Paque density gradient centrifugation was used to isolate peripheral blood mononuclear cells. Before DNA was extracted, CD4+ and CD8+ T cells were sorted using either FACS or magnetic beads.

Genomic DNA was used as template for profiling of TCR beta VDJ combinations and CDR3 sequences. An Illumina HiSeq 2000 was used for TCR repertoire sequencing. The study's own analysis went as follows. Repertoire assessment relied on Simpson's diversity index, CDR3 size and DJ length profiles, and TRBV/TRBJ rearrangement plots. Whichever DNA sequence was most abundant in the deep sequencing data was defined as the immunodominant clone. CDR3 amino acid sequences were checked for sharing across subjects and were also compared against the VDJdb database and published repertoires. Starting from the raw public reads, TCRdb applied fastp trimming at Q25, assembled clones with MiXCR and retained in-frame beta chains. A single entry per CDR3 protein holds the most common genes and DNA from its merged rows. It is TCRdb's table, rather than the study itself, that gives the V and J calls and clone size. Here the sample has 250,000 to 350,000 distinct CDR3 sequences; roughly 53% occur a single time. The ten largest make up roughly 1.2% of the sample.

The germline ends are 10 bases apart after V is trimmed by 0 bases and J by 1 base. Per the germline V gene (reference sequence), LGHDT is the CDR1 and YNNKEL is the CDR2. The CDR3 has 16 amino acids, counting the end cysteine and phenylalanine. Of all the DNA, just the CDR3 is kept, 48 bases in frame from base 1. The data were obtained in a study of CD8+CD57+ T cells in acquired aplastic anemia (dated by TCRdb to the late 2010s). Regarding the study in general: A mean of approximately 3 ug of DNA, ranging from about 0.19 to 27.4 ug, was extracted from sorted CD4+ and CD8+ cells. CD8+CD57+ expansion was defined as a frequency above the mean frequency observed in healthy subjects. What the research found in general, with its limitations: Twenty-nine CD8+ CDR3 sequences were shared between patients and controls but appeared highly expressed in patients and within their immunodominant clones. Patients and healthy controls showed no significant difference in CD8+ Simpson's diversity (P=0.060).

The chain couples TRBV3-1 to TRBJ2-4, with the D gene too uncertain to name. The receptor comes from a human donor with aplastic anemia. The sequenced material came from sorted CD4+, CD8+, or CD8+CD57+ T cells (not recorded which) from PBMCs. DNA sequence: TGTGCCAGCAGCCAAGATTTTGGAGCCGCCAAAAACATTCAGTACTTC. This sequence encodes CASSQDFGAAKNIQYF.